These 4 T cell receptor beta chains came from one sample sequenced in a study of blood T cell repertoires in COVID-19. TCRdb keeps only in-frame clones here, not all; method: immunoSEQ multiplex PCR. This sample carries 55,000 to 90,000 clones, 75% to 90% of them seen once, and the ten largest clones take around 40%. What was sequenced was peripheral blood. These receptors all come from a woman aged 80 or older with active or convalescent COVID-19.

The chain links TRBV11-2 to TRBJ2-7; possible D gene TRBD2, 6 bases. The V gene's germline CDR1 is SGHAT and CDR2 FQNNGV. The CDR3 sequence is 14 residues long. V lost 1 base and J lost 1, with 8 bases in between. In nucleotides, the CDR3 is TGTGCCAGCAGCTTAGTGGGGGGTTCCTACGAGCAGTACTTC. Amino acids: CASSLVGGSYEQYF. The complete variable domain, with remaining parts taken from reference TRBV11-2 and TRBJ2-7, reads EAGVAQSPRYKIIEKRQSVAFWCNPISGHATLYWYQQILGQGPKLLIQFQNNGVVDDSQLPKDRFSAERLKGVDSTLKIQPAKLEDSAVYLCASSLVGGSYEQYFGPGTRLTVT.

V and J are TRBV10-3 and TRBJ2-5; D might be TRBD2 (6 bases). CDR3 size: 16 residues. Trimming shortened V by 2 bases and J by 2 bases, and 15 bases separated the two germline ends. The germline gives CDR1 ENHRY, CDR2 SYGVKD. CDR3 sequence (DNA): TGTGCCATCAGTGAGGGTCACTCGCGGGGACAAGAGACCCAGTACTTC. Its translation is CAISEGHSRGQETQYF.

The chain is built from TRBV24-1 and TRBJ2-3; tentatively, D is TRBD1 (6 bases). Per germline, CDR1 KGHDR and CDR2 SFDVKD. The V end was cut by 4 bases, the J end by 4 bases, with 8 bases between. The CDR3 totals 13 residues. CDR3 loop: CATSEGAADTQYF. In DNA form, the CDR3 reads TGTGCCACCAGTGAGGGGGCGGCAGATACGCAGTATTTT.

The chain is built from TRBV2 and TRBJ2-1; D perhaps matches TRBD2 (5 bases). This CDR3 has 14 residues. Trimming cost V 8 bases and J 10 bases, with 21 bases left between them. Germline CDR1 SNHLY, CDR2 FYNNEI. As DNA, the CDR3 is TGTGCCAGCCGTCGCGACGTATCAAGGGAGGAGCAGTTCTTC. It codes for CASRRDVSREEQFF.